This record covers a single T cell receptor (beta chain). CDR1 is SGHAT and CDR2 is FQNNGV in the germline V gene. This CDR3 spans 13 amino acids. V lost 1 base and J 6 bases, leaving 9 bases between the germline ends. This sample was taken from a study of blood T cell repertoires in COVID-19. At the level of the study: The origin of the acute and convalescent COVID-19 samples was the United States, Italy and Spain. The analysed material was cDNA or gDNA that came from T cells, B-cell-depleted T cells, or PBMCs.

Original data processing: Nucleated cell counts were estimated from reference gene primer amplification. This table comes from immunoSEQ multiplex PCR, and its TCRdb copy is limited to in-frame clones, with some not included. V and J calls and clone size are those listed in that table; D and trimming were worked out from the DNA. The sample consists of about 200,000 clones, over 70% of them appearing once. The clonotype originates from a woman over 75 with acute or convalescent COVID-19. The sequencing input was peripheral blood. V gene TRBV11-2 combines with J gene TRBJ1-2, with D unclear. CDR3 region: CASSLGAGDGYTF. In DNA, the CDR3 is TGTGCCAGCAGCTTAGGGGCCGGGGATGGCTACACCTTC.